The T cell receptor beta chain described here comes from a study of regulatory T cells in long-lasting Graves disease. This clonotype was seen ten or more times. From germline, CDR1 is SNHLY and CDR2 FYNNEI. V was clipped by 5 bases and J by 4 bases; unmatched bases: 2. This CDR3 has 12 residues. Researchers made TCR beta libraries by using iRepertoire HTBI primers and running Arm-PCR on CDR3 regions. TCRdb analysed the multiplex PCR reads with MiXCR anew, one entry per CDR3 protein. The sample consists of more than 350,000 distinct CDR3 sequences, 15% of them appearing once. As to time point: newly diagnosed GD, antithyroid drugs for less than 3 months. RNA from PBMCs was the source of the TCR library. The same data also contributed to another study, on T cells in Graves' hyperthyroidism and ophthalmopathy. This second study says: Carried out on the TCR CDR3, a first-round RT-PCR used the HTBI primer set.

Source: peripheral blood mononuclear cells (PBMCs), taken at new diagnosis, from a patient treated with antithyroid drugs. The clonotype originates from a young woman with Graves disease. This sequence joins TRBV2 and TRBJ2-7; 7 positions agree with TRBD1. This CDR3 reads CASSPTGYEQYF. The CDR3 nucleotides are TGTGCCAGCAGTCCGACAGGGTACGAGCAGTACTTC.